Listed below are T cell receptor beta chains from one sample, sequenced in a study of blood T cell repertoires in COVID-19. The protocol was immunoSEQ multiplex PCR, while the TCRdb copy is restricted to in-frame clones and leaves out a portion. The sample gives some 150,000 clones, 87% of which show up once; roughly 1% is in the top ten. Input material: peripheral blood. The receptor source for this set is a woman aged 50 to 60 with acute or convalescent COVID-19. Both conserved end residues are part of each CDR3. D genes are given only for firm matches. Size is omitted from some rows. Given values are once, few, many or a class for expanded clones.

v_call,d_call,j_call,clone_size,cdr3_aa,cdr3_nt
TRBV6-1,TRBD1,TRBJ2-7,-,CASSESWDSSYEQYF,TGTGCCAGCAGTGAAAGTTGGGACAGCTCCTACGAGCAGTACTTC
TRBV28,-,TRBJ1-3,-,CASTNPAGSGNTIYF,TGTGCCAGCACCAACCCGGCAGGCTCTGGAAACACCATATATTTT
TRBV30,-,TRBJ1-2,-,CASAQGTEGYTF,TGTGCCTCGGCACAGGGTACGGAAGGCTACACCTTC
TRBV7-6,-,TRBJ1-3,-,CASSLNGAGNTIYF,TGTGCCAGCAGCTTAAATGGGGCCGGAAACACCATATATTTT
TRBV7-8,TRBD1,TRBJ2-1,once,CASSLQTGINYNEQFF,TGTGCCAGCAGCTTACAGACAGGGATTAACTACAATGAGCAGTTCTTC
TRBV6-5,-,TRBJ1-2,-,CASSPWTTYGYTF,TGTGCCAGCAGCCCCTGGACAACCTATGGCTACACCTTC
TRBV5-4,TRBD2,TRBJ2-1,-,CASRTSGGAITYEQFF,TGTGCCAGCCGGACTAGCGGGGGGGCGATTACTTATGAGCAGTTCTTC
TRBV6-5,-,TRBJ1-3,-,CASSSFMSSGNTIYF,TGTGCCAGCAGTTCCTTTATGAGCTCTGGAAACACCATATATTTT
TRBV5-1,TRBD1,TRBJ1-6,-,CASRPTTGTSYNSPLHF,TGCGCCAGCAGGCCGACGACAGGGACCTCCTATAATTCACCCCTCCACTTT
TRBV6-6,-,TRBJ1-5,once,CASSFGQNQPQHF,TGTGCCAGCAGTTTCGGACAGAATCAGCCCCAGCATTTT
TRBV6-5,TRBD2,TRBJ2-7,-,CASSRGLAGDYEQYF,TGTGCCAGCAGCCGGGGACTAGCGGGGGACTACGAGCAGTACTTC
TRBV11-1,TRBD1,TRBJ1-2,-,CASRRTGGTYGYTF,TGTGCCAGCAGACGGACAGGGGGCACCTATGGCTACACCTTC
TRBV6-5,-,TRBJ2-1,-,CASSYPLEHPEQFF,TGTGCCAGCAGTTACCCTCTCGAACACCCTGAGCAGTTCTTC
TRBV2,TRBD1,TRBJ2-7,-,CASSPGTGRYEQYF,TGTGCCAGCAGTCCCGGGACAGGGAGGTACGAGCAGTACTTC